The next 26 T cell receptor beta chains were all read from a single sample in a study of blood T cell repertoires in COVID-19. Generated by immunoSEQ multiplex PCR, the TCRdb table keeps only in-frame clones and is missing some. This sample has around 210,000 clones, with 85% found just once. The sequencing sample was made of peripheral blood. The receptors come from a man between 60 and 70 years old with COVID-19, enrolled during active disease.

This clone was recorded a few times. CDR3 DNA sequence: TGTGCCAGCAGCTTGGCACAGGGTTACAATCAGCCCCAGCATTTT. Amino acid sequence: CASSLAQGYNQPQHF. The J gene is TRBJ1-5, the V gene TRBV5-5; a possible D gene is TRBD1 (6 bases). Germline values: CDR1 SGHKS, CDR2 YYEKEE (reference sequence). The germline V and J ends were trimmed by 0 bases and 3 bases, with 10 bases remaining between them. The CDR3 has 15 residues.

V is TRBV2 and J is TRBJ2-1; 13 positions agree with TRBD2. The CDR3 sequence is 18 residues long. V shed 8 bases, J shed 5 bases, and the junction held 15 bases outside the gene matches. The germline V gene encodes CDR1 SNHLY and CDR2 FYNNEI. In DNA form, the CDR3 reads TGTGCCAGCGGGACCCGCTGGGGGACTAGCGGGATCCACAATGAGCAGTTCTTC. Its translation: CASGTRWGTSGIHNEQFF.

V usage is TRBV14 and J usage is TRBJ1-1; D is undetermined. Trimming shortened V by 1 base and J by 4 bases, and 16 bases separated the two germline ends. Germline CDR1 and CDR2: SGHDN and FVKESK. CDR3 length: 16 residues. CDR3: CASSQASRARGTEAFF. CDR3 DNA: TGTGCCAGCAGCCAAGCGTCGCGGGCTCGGGGCACTGAAGCTTTCTTT.

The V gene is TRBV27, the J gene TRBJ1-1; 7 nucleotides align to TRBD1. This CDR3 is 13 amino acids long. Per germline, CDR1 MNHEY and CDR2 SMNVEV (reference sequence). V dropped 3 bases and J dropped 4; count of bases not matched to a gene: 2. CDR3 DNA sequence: TGTGCCAGCAGTTTCAACAGGGGCACTGAAGCTTTCTTT. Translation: CASSFNRGTEAFF.

CDR3 in DNA: TGTGCCAGCAGCCAAGGGGCTCTAATTTACGAGCAGTACTTC. Translated: CASSQGALIYEQYF. The chain carries TRBV14 and TRBJ2-7; D unclear. Deletions cut 1 base from V and 4 bases from J, with 11 bases between. This CDR3 region has 14 residues. CDR1 and CDR2 (germline): SGHDN, FVKESK. The full variable domain, completed using reference TRBV14 and TRBJ2-7, is EAGVTQFPSHSVIEKGQTVTLRCDPISGHDNLYWYRRVMGKEIKFLLHFVKESKQDESGMPNNRFLAERTGGTYSTLKVQPAELEDSGVYFCASSQGALIYEQYFGPGTRLTVT.

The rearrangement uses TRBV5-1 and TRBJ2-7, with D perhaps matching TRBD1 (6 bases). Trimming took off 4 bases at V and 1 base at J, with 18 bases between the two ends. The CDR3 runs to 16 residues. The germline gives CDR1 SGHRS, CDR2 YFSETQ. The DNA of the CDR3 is TGCGCCAGCAGCCTTACCGGGACAACCGTATCCTACGAGCAGTACTTC. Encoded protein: CASSLTGTTVSYEQYF.

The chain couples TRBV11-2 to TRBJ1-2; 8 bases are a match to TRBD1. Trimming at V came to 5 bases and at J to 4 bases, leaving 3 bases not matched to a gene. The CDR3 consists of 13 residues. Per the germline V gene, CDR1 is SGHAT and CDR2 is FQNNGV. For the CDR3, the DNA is TGTGCCAGCAGCCCGGGACAGGTCTATGGCTACACCTTC. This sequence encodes CASSPGQVYGYTF.

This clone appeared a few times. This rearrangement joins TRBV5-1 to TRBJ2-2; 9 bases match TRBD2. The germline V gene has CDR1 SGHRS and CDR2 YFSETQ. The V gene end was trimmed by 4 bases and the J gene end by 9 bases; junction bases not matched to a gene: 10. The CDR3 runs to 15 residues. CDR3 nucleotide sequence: TGCGCCAGCAGCCTGGGGCAGCGGGAGGCCAGGGAGCTGTTTTTT. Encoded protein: CASSLGQREARELFF.

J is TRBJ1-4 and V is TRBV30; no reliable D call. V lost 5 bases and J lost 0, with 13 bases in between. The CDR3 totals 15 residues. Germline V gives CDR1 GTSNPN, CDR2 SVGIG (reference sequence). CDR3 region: CAWGNGISTNEKLFF. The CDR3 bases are TGTGCCTGGGGTAACGGTATTTCAACTAATGAAAAACTGTTTTTT.

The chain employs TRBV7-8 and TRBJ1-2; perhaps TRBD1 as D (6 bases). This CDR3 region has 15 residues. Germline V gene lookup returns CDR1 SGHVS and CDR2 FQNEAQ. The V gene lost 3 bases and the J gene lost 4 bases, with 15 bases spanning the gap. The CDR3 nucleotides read TGTGCCAGCAGCTTGGGGGCGGGGGGCGTCTATGGCTACACCTTC. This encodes CASSLGAGGVYGYTF.

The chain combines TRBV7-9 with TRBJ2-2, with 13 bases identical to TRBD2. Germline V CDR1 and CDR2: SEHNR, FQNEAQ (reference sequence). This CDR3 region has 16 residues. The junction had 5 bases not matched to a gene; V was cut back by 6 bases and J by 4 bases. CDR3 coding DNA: TGTGCCAGCAGGTTCGGACTAGCGGGAGCCACCGGGGAGCTGTTTTTT. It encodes CASRFGLAGATGELFF.

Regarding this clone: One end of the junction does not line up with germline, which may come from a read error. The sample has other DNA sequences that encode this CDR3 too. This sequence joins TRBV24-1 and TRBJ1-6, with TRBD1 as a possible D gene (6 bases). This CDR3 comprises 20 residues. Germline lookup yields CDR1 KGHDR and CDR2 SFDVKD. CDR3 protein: CATSDLPGVTLSSYNSPLHF. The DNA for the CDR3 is TGTGCCACTAGTGATTTGCCAGGGGTGACCTTGAGCTCCTATAATTCACCCCTCCACTTT.

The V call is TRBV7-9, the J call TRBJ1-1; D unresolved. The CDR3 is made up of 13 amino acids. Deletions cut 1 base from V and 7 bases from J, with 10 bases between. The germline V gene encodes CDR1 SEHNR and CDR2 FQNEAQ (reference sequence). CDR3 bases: TGTGCCAGCAGCTTAGGCGCTGACATTGAAGCTTTCTTT. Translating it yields CASSLGADIEAFF. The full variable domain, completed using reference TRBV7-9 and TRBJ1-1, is DTGVSQNPRHKITKRGQNVTFRCDPISEHNRLYWYRQTLGQGPEFLTYFQNEAQLEKSRLLSDRFSAERPKGSFSTLEIQRTEQGDSAMYLCASSLGADIEAFFGQGTRLTVV.

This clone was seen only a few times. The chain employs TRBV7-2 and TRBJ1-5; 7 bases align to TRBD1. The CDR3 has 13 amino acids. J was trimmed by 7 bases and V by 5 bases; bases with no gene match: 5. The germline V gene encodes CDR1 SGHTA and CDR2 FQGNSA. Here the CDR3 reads CASSDRVQQPQHF. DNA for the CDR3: TGTGCCAGCAGCGACAGGGTCCAACAGCCCCAGCATTTT.

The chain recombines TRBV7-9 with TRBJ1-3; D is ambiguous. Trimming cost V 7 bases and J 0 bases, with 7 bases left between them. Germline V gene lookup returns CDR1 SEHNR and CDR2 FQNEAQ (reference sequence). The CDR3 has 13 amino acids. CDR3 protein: CASTAYSGNTIYF. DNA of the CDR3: TGTGCCAGCACCGCCTACTCTGGAAACACCATATATTTT. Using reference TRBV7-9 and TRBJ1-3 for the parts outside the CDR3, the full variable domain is DTGVSQNPRHKITKRGQNVTFRCDPISEHNRLYWYRQTLGQGPEFLTYFQNEAQLEKSRLLSDRFSAERPKGSFSTLEIQRTEQGDSAMYLCASTAYSGNTIYFGEGSWLTVV.

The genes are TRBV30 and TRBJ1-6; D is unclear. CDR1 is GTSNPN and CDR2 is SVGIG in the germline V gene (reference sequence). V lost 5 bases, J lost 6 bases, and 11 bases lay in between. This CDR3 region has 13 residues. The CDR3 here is CAWGPGGNSPLHF. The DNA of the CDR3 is TGTGCCTGGGGGCCTGGCGGTAATTCACCCCTCCACTTT.

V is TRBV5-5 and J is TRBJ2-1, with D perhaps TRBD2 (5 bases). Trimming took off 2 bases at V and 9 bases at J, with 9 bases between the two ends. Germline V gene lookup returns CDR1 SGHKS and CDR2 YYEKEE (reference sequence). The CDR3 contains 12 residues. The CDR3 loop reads CASSLWTVEQFF. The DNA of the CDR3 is TGTGCCAGCAGCTTATGGACTGTTGAGCAGTTCTTC. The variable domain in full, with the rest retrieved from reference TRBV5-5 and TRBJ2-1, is DAGVTQSPTHLIKTRGQQVTLRCSPISGHKSVSWYQQVLGQGPQFIFQYYEKEERGRGNFPDRFSARQFPNYSSELNVNALLLGDSALYLCASSLWTVEQFFGPGTRLTVL.

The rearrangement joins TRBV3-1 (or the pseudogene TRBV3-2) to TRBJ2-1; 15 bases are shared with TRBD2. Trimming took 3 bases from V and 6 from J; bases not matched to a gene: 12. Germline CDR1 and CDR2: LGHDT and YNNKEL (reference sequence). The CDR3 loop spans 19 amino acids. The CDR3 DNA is TGTGCCAGCAGCCAGGACCATATCAGGACTAGCGGGAGGGGCAATGAGCAGTTCTTC. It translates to CASSQDHIRTSGRGNEQFF.

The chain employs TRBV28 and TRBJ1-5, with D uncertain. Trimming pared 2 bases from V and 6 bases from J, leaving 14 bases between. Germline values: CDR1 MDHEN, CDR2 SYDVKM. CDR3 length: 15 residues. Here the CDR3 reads CASSLGGFVGQPQHF. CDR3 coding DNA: TGTGCCAGCAGTTTAGGAGGGTTTGTGGGTCAGCCCCAGCATTTT.

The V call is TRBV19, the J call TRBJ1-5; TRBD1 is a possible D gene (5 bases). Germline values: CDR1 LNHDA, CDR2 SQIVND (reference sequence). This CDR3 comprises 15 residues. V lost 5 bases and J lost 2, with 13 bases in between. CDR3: CASSVGGYGNQPQHF. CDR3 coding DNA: TGTGCCAGTAGTGTGGGGGGTTATGGCAATCAGCCCCAGCATTTT.

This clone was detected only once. CDR3 residues: CAISRDRIYEQYF. In DNA, the CDR3 is TGTGCCATCTCCAGGGACAGGATATACGAGCAGTACTTC. V gene TRBV10-3 combines with J gene TRBJ2-7; 8 nucleotides agree with TRBD1. Germline V CDR1 and CDR2: ENHRY, SYGVKD. CDR3 size: 13 residues. The ends lost 8 bases at V and 4 bases at J; junction bases unmatched: 7.

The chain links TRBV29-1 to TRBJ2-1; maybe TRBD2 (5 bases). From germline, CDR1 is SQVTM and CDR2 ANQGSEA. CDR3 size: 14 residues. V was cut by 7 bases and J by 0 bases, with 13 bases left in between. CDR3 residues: CSAAERSSYNEQFF. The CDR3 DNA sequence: TGCAGCGCCGCCGAGCGGAGCTCCTACAATGAGCAGTTCTTC.

CDR3 in amino acids: CASSPGGRANEQFF. The CDR3 DNA reads TGTGCCAGCTCACCAGGAGGGAGGGCCAATGAGCAGTTCTTC. J is TRBJ2-1 and V is TRBV18, with 7 bases matching TRBD2. With V trimmed by 2 bases and J by 6 bases, 4 bases remained unmatched. This CDR3 has 14 amino acids. CDR1 and CDR2 (germline): KGHSH, LQKENI.

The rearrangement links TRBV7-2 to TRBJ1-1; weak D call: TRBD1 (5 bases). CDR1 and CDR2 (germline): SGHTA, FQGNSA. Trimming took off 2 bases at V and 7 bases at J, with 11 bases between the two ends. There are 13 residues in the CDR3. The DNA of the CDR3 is TGTGCCAGCAGCTTATCATGGGGACTTGAAGCTTTCTTT. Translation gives CASSLSWGLEAFF.

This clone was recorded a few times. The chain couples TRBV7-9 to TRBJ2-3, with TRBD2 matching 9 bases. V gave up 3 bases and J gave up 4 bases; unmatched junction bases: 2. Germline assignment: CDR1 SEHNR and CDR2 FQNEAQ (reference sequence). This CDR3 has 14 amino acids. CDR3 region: CASSLREGADTQYF. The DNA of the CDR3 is TGTGCCAGCAGCTTGCGGGAGGGCGCAGATACGCAGTATTTT.

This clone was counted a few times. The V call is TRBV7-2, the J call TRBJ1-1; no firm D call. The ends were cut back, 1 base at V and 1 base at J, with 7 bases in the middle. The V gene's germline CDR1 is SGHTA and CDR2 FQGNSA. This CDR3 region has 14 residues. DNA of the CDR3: TGTGCCAGCAGCTTAGTGCCGGGGAACACTGAAGCTTTCTTT. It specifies CASSLVPGNTEAFF.